These 8 T cell receptor beta chains came from one sample sequenced in a study of blood T cell repertoires in COVID-19. The assay was immunoSEQ multiplex PCR, and TCRdb's table has in-frame clones only and misses some. This sample has roughly 460,000 clones; roughly 89% occur once, and the top ten carry 0.8% to 1%. Sequenced sample: peripheral blood. The receptors were sampled from a man aged 18 to 29 with COVID-19, enrolled during active disease.

The rearrangement links TRBV10-2 to TRBJ2-3; 7 bases line up with TRBD2. Germline V gene data show CDR1 as WSHSY and CDR2 as SAAADI. This CDR3 region has 14 residues. Trimming took 5 bases from V and 2 from J; bases not matched to a gene: 4. CDR3 sequence: CASSTSVVTDTQYF. CDR3 nucleotide sequence: TGCGCCAGCAGTACTAGCGTAGTCACAGATACGCAGTATTTT.

The chain's CDR3 is CASSRGGSTDTQYF. The CDR3 coding sequence is TGTGCCAGCAGCCGCGGGGGGAGCACAGATACGCAGTATTTT. The chain is built from TRBV7-9 and TRBJ2-3; 8 bases line up with TRBD2. V was pared by 5 bases and J by 0 bases, with 1 base of the junction left unmatched. Germline loops: CDR1 SEHNR, CDR2 FQNEAQ (reference sequence). This CDR3 region has 14 residues.

This rearrangement joins TRBV1 to TRBJ2-7; the D call in the table, TRBD1, was not verified against the DNA. TRBV1 is noted as a pseudogene. The CDR3 contains 14 residues. The CDR3 loop is CTSSQLDRSYEQYF. The CDR3 coding sequence is TGCACCAGCAGCCAACTGGACAGGTCCTACGAGCAGTACTTC.

The genes are TRBV24-1 and TRBJ2-2, with 9 bases lining up with TRBD1. The CDR3 runs to 16 residues. Trimming removed 4 bases from V and 8 bases from J; junction bases left unmatched: 10. Germline CDR1 is KGHDR and CDR2 is SFDVKD. The CDR3 loop is CATSDPGTGSEGELFF. The CDR3 nucleotides are TGTGCCACCAGTGACCCCGGGACAGGGTCTGAGGGGGAGCTGTTTTTT.

The chain carries TRBV28 and TRBJ2-3; no firm D call. V was shortened by 5 bases and J by 2 bases, with 11 bases between the two germline ends. Germline CDR1 is MDHEN and CDR2 is SYDVKM. The CDR3 consists of 14 residues. CDR3 bases: TGTGCCAGCAGTACCAGACTGGTCACAGATACGCAGTATTTT. As protein: CASSTRLVTDTQYF.

This chain links TRBV7-9 with TRBJ1-2; 10 bases are a match to TRBD1. The CDR3 loop spans 14 amino acids. J was trimmed by 8 bases and V by 3 bases; bases with no gene match: 6. In germline, CDR1 is SEHNR, CDR2 FQNEAQ (reference sequence). As DNA, the CDR3 is TGTGCCAGCAGCTTCGACAGGGGGCATAGGGGCTACACCTTC. Protein product: CASSFDRGHRGYTF.

The chain combines TRBV4-1 with TRBJ1-1; 8 nucleotides match TRBD1. The CDR3 totals 16 residues. The germline V gene encodes CDR1 MGHRA and CDR2 YSYEKL. V was pared by 0 bases and J by 5 bases, with 8 bases of the junction left unmatched. The CDR3 bases are TGCGCCAGCAGCCAAGATGAGAGACAGGGGTGGACTGAAGCTTTCTTT. It codes for CASSQDERQGWTEAFF.

The gene calls are TRBV2 and TRBJ2-5, with D possibly matching TRBD1 (6 bases). V lost 7 bases to trimming and J lost 3 bases, with 18 bases between them. CDR3 length: 15 residues. Germline-derived CDR1 and CDR2 are SNHLY and FYNNEI. This chain's CDR3 is CASTGGTKLEETQYF. CDR3 nucleotide sequence: TGTGCCAGCACGGGTGGGACAAAACTCGAAGAGACCCAGTACTTC.